This T cell receptor (beta chain) is from a study of response to subunit inactivated influenza vaccine. General study findings and limits: Few new T cells, the authors suggested, are recruited by each seasonal influenza vaccination.

CDR1 is SQVTM and CDR2 is ANQGSEA in the germline V gene. With V trimmed by 3 bases and J by 2 bases, 2 bases remained unmatched. The CDR3 is made up of 13 amino acids. TCRdb passed the RT-PCR reads through MiXCR, listing each CDR3 protein once. The sample contains about 500,000 distinct CDR3 sequences, more than 15% of which appear only once. In this sample, this clonotype turned up a few times. What it binds is unknown. This receptor was obtained from a man between 50 and 70 years old who received an inactivated influenza vaccine. Sequences were derived from CD4+ T cells sorted from PBMCs, sampled roughly 24 months after vaccination. The chain is built from TRBV29-1 and TRBJ2-3; 7 bases align to TRBD1. This CDR3 is CSVDGQATDTQYF. The CDR3 DNA reads as TGCAGCGTTGACGGACAGGCCACAGATACGCAGTATTTT.